This T cell receptor (beta chain) was observed in a study of blood T cell repertoires in COVID-19. Study overall: Spain, Italy and the United States supplied samples that represented acute and convalescent COVID-19. PBMCs, B-cell-depleted T cells, or T cells provided the cDNA or gDNA that made up the material.

In the source study's methods: Quantification of nucleated cells was approximated via reference gene primer amplification. Assay: immunoSEQ multiplex PCR; the TCRdb copy retains only in-frame clones and omits some. For V, J and clone size, that table is used; D and trimming come from the DNA. The sample lists roughly 70,000 clones; 65% to 85% were seen once. The germline V and J ends were trimmed by 5 bases and 5 bases, with 11 bases remaining between them. Germline V CDR1 and CDR2: SGHDT, YYEEEE. The CDR3 sequence is 13 residues long. The sequence derives from a woman aged 60 to 75 with acute or convalescent COVID-19. The J gene is TRBJ2-1, the V gene TRBV5-6; D is perhaps TRBD1 (6 bases). What was sequenced was peripheral blood. The CDR3 region is CASSPQGHNEQFF. CDR3 in DNA: TGTGCCAGCAGTCCACAGGGCCACAATGAGCAGTTCTTC.